One and the same sample provided the 24 T cell receptor beta chains below, sequenced in a study of blood T cell repertoires in COVID-19. Only in-frame clones appear in the TCRdb table, and some are missing; sequencing was by immunoSEQ multiplex PCR. The sample contains 240,000 or so clones, roughly 86% of which appear only once. Sequencing was performed on peripheral blood. These receptors came from a woman in her 70s with active or convalescent COVID-19.

The rearrangement links TRBV18 to TRBJ2-3; 10 positions agree with TRBD2. The V gene end was trimmed by 3 bases and the J gene end by 3 bases; junction bases not matched to a gene: 6. This CDR3 comprises 16 residues. The germline V gene encodes CDR1 KGHSH and CDR2 LQKENI. The CDR3 region is CASSPKRGGDTDTQYF. As DNA, the CDR3 is TGTGCCAGCTCACCTAAGCGGGGGGGCGATACAGATACGCAGTATTTT.

CDR3 protein: CASSISQSGELFF. CDR3 bases: TGCGCCAGCAGTATTAGCCAGTCCGGGGAGCTGTTTTTT. The chain has TRBV10-2 and TRBJ2-2, with D hard to call. The V gene's germline CDR1 is WSHSY and CDR2 SAAADI. V was cut by 5 bases and J by 6 bases, with 10 bases left in between. The CDR3 is 13 residues long.

A single count supports this clone. V is TRBV5-1 and J is TRBJ2-1, with D possibly TRBD2 on 5 matching bases. This CDR3 is built from 16 residues. The V gene lost 2 bases and the J gene lost 9 bases, with 21 bases spanning the gap. Germline V gene lookup returns CDR1 SGHRS and CDR2 YFSETQ. The CDR3 protein is CASSFNSRTGSSEQFF. CDR3 nucleotides: TGCGCCAGCAGCTTCAACTCTAGGACGGGAAGTAGTGAGCAGTTCTTC.

The gene calls are TRBV29-1 and TRBJ1-6, with 9 bases matching TRBD1. Germline lookup yields CDR1 SQVTM and CDR2 ANQGSEA. The CDR3 covers 13 residues. Germline trimming cut 0 bases from V and 9 bases from J; bases unmatched to any gene: 0. The CDR3 reads CSVEETGGSPLHF. CDR3 nucleotides: TGCAGCGTTGAAGAGACAGGGGGTTCACCCCTCCACTTT.

CDR3 loop: CASSSLRTGSYTF. CDR3 bases: TGTGCCAGCAGCTCTCTCCGGACAGGGAGCTACACCTTC. The genes are TRBV11-2 and TRBJ1-2; 8 bases fit TRBD1. The CDR3 is 13 amino acids. Germline-derived CDR1 and CDR2 are SGHAT and FQNNGV. Trimming removed 4 bases from V and 9 bases from J; junction bases left unmatched: 7.

The CDR3 protein is CASSLDRVGEQYF. The CDR3 DNA is TGCGCCAGCAGCTTAGACAGGGTGGGCGAGCAGTACTTC. The chain is built from TRBV5-1 and TRBJ2-7; 7 nucleotides align to TRBD1. The CDR3 contains 13 residues. V was clipped by 2 bases and J by 6 bases; unmatched bases: 5. Germline values: CDR1 SGHRS, CDR2 YFSETQ. The full variable domain, rest sourced from reference TRBV5-1 and TRBJ2-7, is KAGVTQTPRYLIKTRGQQVTLSCSPISGHRSVSWYQQTPGQGLQFLFEYFSETQRNKGNFPGRFSGRQFSNSRSEMNVSTLELGDSALYLCASSLDRVGEQYFGPGTRLTVT.

This chain links TRBV4-2 with TRBJ2-3; unclear D gene. CDR3 length equals 11 residues. Trimming pared 2 bases from V and 5 bases from J, leaving 2 bases between. From germline, CDR1 is LGHNA and CDR2 YNFKEQ. CDR3 sequence reads: CASSQRDTQYF. CDR3 nucleotides: TGTGCCAGCAGCCAACGAGATACGCAGTATTTT.

V gene TRBV24-1 combines with J gene TRBJ2-5; possibly TRBD2 for D (5 bases). Trimming removed 4 bases from V and 1 base from J, with 18 bases in between. Germline values: CDR1 KGHDR, CDR2 SFDVKD. CDR3 length equals 17 residues. The CDR3 loop is CATSDQPGREGQETQYF. CDR3 nucleotides: TGTGCCACCAGTGACCAACCCGGTCGCGAGGGCCAAGAGACCCAGTACTTC.

The gene calls are TRBV11-3 and TRBJ2-2; perhaps TRBD2 as D (5 bases). This CDR3 is 14 amino acids long. V dropped 5 bases and J dropped 5 bases, with 12 bases sitting between them. The V gene's germline CDR1 is SGHNT and CDR2 YENEEA. As DNA, the CDR3 is TGTGCCAGCAGCGCCCCGGGATTAACCGGGGAGCTGTTTTTT. This translates into CASSAPGLTGELFF.

The rearrangement uses TRBV7-2 and TRBJ2-7; possible D gene TRBD2, 5 bases. The CDR3 has 14 residues. The V end lost 7 bases, the J end lost 1 base, and 14 bases lay between the germline ends. CDR1 and CDR2 (germline): SGHTA, FQGNSA. CDR3 sequence: CASTRRERSYEQYF. The CDR3 DNA reads TGTGCCAGCACCCGACGGGAAAGGTCCTACGAGCAGTACTTC.

The rearrangement uses TRBV4-3 and TRBJ2-7; TRBD2 matches 8 bases. Germline V lookup: CDR1 LGHNA, CDR2 YSLEER. The CDR3 consists of 15 residues. V was clipped by 0 bases and J by 2 bases; unmatched bases: 3. The CDR3 here is CASSQDGSGAYEQYF. CDR3 bases: TGCGCCAGCAGCCAAGATGGTAGCGGGGCCTACGAGCAGTACTTC.

This rearrangement joins TRBV12-5 to TRBJ1-5; the match to TRBD1 covers 9 bases. J was trimmed by 3 bases and V by 4 bases; bases with no gene match: 13. This CDR3 contains 18 residues. The V gene's germline CDR1 is LGHNT and CDR2 FRNRAP. CDR3 in amino acids: CASGWIRGTGSINQPQHF. The CDR3 DNA reads TGTGCTAGTGGTTGGATCCGAGGGACAGGGTCGATCAATCAGCCCCAGCATTTT.

A remark on this clone: Distinct nucleotide sequences in the sample also encode this CDR3. This chain uses TRBV12-3 or TRBV12-4 with TRBJ1-1; no clear D gene. This CDR3 has 13 amino acids. V was shortened by 3 bases and J by 1 base, with 6 bases between the two germline ends. Written as DNA, the CDR3 is TGTGCCAGCAGTTTGGGAGCGAACACTGAAGCTTTCTTT. Protein product: CASSLGANTEAFF.

V and J are TRBV6-6 and TRBJ1-4, with unresolved D. CDR1 and CDR2 from the germline V gene are MNHNY and SVGAGI (reference sequence). CDR3 size: 14 residues. The V end was cut by 6 bases, the J end by 8 bases, with 16 bases between. The CDR3: CASSGRAEREKLFF. The CDR3 DNA follows: TGTGCCAGCAGCGGGAGGGCAGAGAGGGAAAAACTGTTTTTT.

V gene TRBV27 combines with J gene TRBJ1-2; D is uncertain. The CDR3 loop spans 13 amino acids. From germline, CDR1 is MNHEY and CDR2 SMNVEV (reference sequence). The V and J ends lost 4 bases and 6 bases respectively, with 12 bases between them. The CDR3 DNA follows: TGTGCCAGCAGTTCTCCCACTCGGGATGGCTACACCTTC. Its translation is CASSSPTRDGYTF.

The chain uses TRBV9 and TRBJ2-7, with D perhaps matching TRBD2 (6 bases). In germline, CDR1 is SGDLS, CDR2 YYNGEE. This CDR3 has 14 residues. V was clipped by 4 bases and J by 5 bases, with 16 bases between them. The CDR3 nucleotides read TGTGCCAGCAGCCCCGATCGGGGGTTCCACGAGCAGTACTTC. The encoded protein is CASSPDRGFHEQYF.

V usage is TRBV6-5 and J usage is TRBJ2-1, with TRBD1 as a possible D gene (6 bases). The CDR3 is 15 residues long. The V gene's germline CDR1 is MNHEY and CDR2 SVGAGI. V was cut by 6 bases and J by 2 bases, with 14 bases left in between. The chain's CDR3 is CASRPGTKAYNEQFF. CDR3 DNA sequence: TGTGCCAGCAGACCCGGGACAAAAGCCTACAATGAGCAGTTCTTC.

This rearrangement joins TRBV20-1 to TRBJ1-5, with a possible D match to TRBD1 (5 bases). Per germline, CDR1 DFQATT and CDR2 SNEGSKA (reference sequence). The ends were cut back, 3 bases at V and 3 bases at J, with 15 bases in the middle. The CDR3 loop spans 15 amino acids. For the CDR3, the DNA is TGCAGTGCTAGTACTGGGGCGATTACCAATCAGCCCCAGCATTTT. Residues: CSASTGAITNQPQHF.

This chain links TRBV19 with TRBJ1-1; weak D call: TRBD1 (5 bases). V was clipped by 4 bases and J by 4 bases, with 19 bases between them. CDR3 length equals 16 residues. Germline V gene data show CDR1 as LNHDA and CDR2 as SQIVND (reference sequence). The CDR3: CASSKGVGQGGTEAFF. The CDR3 bases are TGTGCCAGTAGTAAAGGGGTGGGGCAGGGAGGCACTGAAGCTTTCTTT.

The genes are TRBV6-2 or TRBV6-3 and TRBJ2-7; D gene unclear. Trimming removed 5 bases from V and 5 bases from J, with 22 bases in between. Germline loops: CDR1 MNHEY, CDR2 SVGEGT. This CDR3 is built from 16 residues. DNA for the CDR3: TGTGCCAGCAGTCCAATCAATCGATATCCTACCAACGAGCAGTACTTC. Protein product: CASSPINRYPTNEQYF.

The chain is built from TRBV5-1 and TRBJ2-3; 15 bases map to TRBD2. This CDR3 spans 18 amino acids. CDR1 is SGHRS, CDR2 YFSETQ, per germline. The V gene end was trimmed by 0 bases and the J gene end by 4 bases; junction bases not matched to a gene: 6. This CDR3 reads CASSLVGLAGGLADTQYF. CDR3 nucleotide sequence: TGCGCCAGCAGCTTGGTCGGACTAGCGGGGGGGCTTGCAGATACGCAGTATTTT.

The V call is TRBV5-1, the J call TRBJ1-1; D is undetermined. The CDR3 totals 13 residues. Germline CDR1 SGHRS, CDR2 YFSETQ. Trimming shortened V by 0 bases and J by 10 bases, and 13 bases separated the two germline ends. Here the CDR3 DNA reads TGCGCCAGCAGCTTGGTTCCCGGGGATGGAGCTTTCTTT. It encodes CASSLVPGDGAFF. Supplemented by reference TRBV5-1 and TRBJ1-1, the full variable domain reads KAGVTQTPRYLIKTRGQQVTLSCSPISGHRSVSWYQQTPGQGLQFLFEYFSETQRNKGNFPGRFSGRQFSNSRSEMNVSTLELGDSALYLCASSLVPGDGAFFGQGTRLTVV.

The V call is TRBV5-6, the J call TRBJ1-4; 9 nucleotides agree with TRBD1. The CDR3 runs to 15 residues. With V trimmed by 0 bases and J by 4 bases, 1 base remained unmatched. Germline CDR1 SGHDT, CDR2 YYEEEE. Here the CDR3 DNA reads TGTGCCAGCAGCTTGGGGGGACAGGGTAATGAAAAACTGTTTTTT. This translates into CASSLGGQGNEKLFF.

This clone was seen only once. V gene TRBV21-1 combines with J gene TRBJ1-6; the table's D call of TRBD1 was not tested on the DNA. TRBV21-1 corresponds to a pseudogene. This CDR3 is built from 15 residues. DNA for the CDR3: TGTGCCAGCAGCAAAGCCGGGACAGGGAATTCACCCCTCCACTTT. This codes for CASSKAGTGNSPLHF.